This T cell receptor beta chain was identified in a study of patients and donors after allogeneic stem cell transplantation (TCRdb year 2020). Libraries were prepared through RT-PCR. Reads for this sample came from a NextSeq 550. TCRdb passed the public sequencing reads through fastp at Q25 and MiXCR, retaining productive beta sequences. Rows matching on CDR3 protein sequence are summarized as one entry with the most common DNA and genes. Recorded for this sample are roughly 960,000 distinct CDR3 sequences; approximately 18% of them occurred a single time. The ten largest clones take up 6% of the sample. The germline V gene yields SGHRS for CDR1 and YFSETQ for CDR2. Cut back by 4 bases and 6 bases, the V and J ends lie 13 bases apart. From its cysteine to its phenylalanine, the CDR3 spans 14 amino acids. Only the CDR3 part of the read is kept: 42 bases, read in frame from the first base. As regards this clonotype: No antigen is known for it. Per-base qualities were not stored, and no clone one base away is much larger.

The TCR was taken from a human donor who was either an allogeneic HSCT recipient or a stem cell or donor lymphocyte infusion donor (not recorded which). It is not recorded whose cells these are; they may come from a transplant donor. Material: blood, either unsorted or a sorted T cell fraction (not recorded which). The receptor chain draws on TRBV5-1 and TRBJ2-2; the D gene is perhaps TRBD1, from 6 matching bases. In nucleotide form, the sequence is TGCGCCAGCAGCCGGGACACCGCAGCCGGGGAGCTGTTTTTT. It translates to CASSRDTAAGELFF.